What follows is one T cell receptor beta chain and its context. What it binds is not known. This CDR3 region has 15 residues. This sample stems from a study of blood T cells in healthy people across ages. Study conclusions and caveats: Across samples, TCR beta diversity tracked strongly with naive T cell percentage.

Through a sample-barcoded 5' primer and a J-beta primer mix, a second PCR was run for roughly 6 to 11 cycles. TCRdb analysed the 5' RACE reads with MiXCR anew, one entry per CDR3 protein. The table includes around 790,000 distinct CDR3 sequences, approximately 44% detected once. The receptor's source is a man aged 55-75 years in good health. The chain recombines TRBV21-1 with TRBJ2-2; no check of the table's D call, TRBD1, against the DNA was made. TRBV21-1 is an annotated pseudogene. Specimen: blood. CDR3 sequence: CASSSRTGNTGELFF. DNA for the CDR3: TGTGCCAGCAGCAGCCGGACAGGGAACACCGGGGAGCTGTTTTTT.